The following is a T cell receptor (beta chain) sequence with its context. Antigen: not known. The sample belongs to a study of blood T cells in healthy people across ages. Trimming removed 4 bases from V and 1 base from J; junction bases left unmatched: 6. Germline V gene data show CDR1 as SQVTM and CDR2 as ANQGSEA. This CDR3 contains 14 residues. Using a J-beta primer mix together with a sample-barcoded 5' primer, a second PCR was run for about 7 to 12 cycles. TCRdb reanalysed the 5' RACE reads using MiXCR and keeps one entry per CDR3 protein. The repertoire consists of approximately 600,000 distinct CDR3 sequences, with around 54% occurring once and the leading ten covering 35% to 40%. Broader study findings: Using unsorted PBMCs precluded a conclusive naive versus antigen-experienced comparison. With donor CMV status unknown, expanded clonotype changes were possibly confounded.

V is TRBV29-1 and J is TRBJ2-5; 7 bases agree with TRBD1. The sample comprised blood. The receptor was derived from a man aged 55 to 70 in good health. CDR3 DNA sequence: TGCAGCGTTGTCACAGGGGCTATCCAAGAGACCCAGTACTTC. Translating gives CSVVTGAIQETQYF.